The 31 T cell receptor beta chains listed next were all sequenced from one sample in a study of CD8 T cells in ankylosing spondylitis. TCRdb processed the 5' RACE reads anew with MiXCR; each CDR3 protein has one entry. Altogether about 250,000 distinct CDR3 sequences are present, 8% to 9% being singletons, with the ten largest covering roughly 5%. Sequences were obtained from blood, either unsorted or a sorted T cell fraction (not recorded which). The receptors were gathered from a female donor with ankylosing spondylitis or in good health (not recorded which).

Ten or more counts support this clonotype. The V gene is TRBV5-5, the J gene TRBJ2-1; TRBD2 is a possible D gene (5 bases). Trimming removed 0 bases at V and 0 bases at J, with 10 bases between. Germline V gene lookup returns CDR1 SGHKS and CDR2 YYEKEE (reference sequence). This CDR3 comprises 16 residues. The CDR3 reads CASSLAASSSYNEQFF. The CDR3 coding sequence is TGTGCCAGCAGCTTGGCGGCTAGCAGCTCCTACAATGAGCAGTTCTTC.

As concerns this clonotype: This could be a read error, since a much larger clone is one nucleotide away. The chain has TRBV6-1 and TRBJ2-1; 7 bases are shared with TRBD2. CDR1 is MNHNS and CDR2 is SASEGT in the germline V gene. The CDR3 runs to 13 residues. Losses at the gene ends were 6 bases for V and 3 bases for J; bases not matched to a gene: 2. CDR3 in amino acids: CASRSSGYNEQFF. DNA of the CDR3: TGTGCCAGCAGGTCTAGCGGCTACAATGAGCAGTTCTTC.

At least ten counts were recorded for this clonotype. The CDR3 region has the DNA TGTGCCAGCAGTCGGACTCGATTGACAGCCAAAAACATTCAGTACTTC. This encodes CASSRTRLTAKNIQYF. The rearrangement links TRBV12-3 or TRBV12-4 to TRBJ2-4, with D maybe TRBD2 (5 bases). V was trimmed by 5 bases and J by 0 bases, leaving 14 bases between them. The CDR3 spans 16 residues.

This clonotype has a count of ten or more. CDR3 coding DNA: TGTGCCAGCAGCTTAGATGGGCAGGCGCAGCAGTACTTC. As protein: CASSLDGQAQQYF. This sequence joins TRBV7-2 and TRBJ2-7; D is undetermined. The V end lost 1 base, the J end lost 8 bases, and 12 bases lay between the germline ends. Germline V CDR1 and CDR2: SGHTA, FQGNSA. The CDR3 is 13 amino acids.

This clonotype came up many times. J is TRBJ1-1 and V is TRBV14; tentatively, D is TRBD1 (6 bases). CDR1 SGHDN and CDR2 FVKESK come from the germline V gene. Trimming removed 1 base at V and 7 bases at J, with 19 bases between. The CDR3 length is 16 residues. CDR3 nucleotides: TGTGCCAGCAGCCAAGGCACAGGGCAGTATCGGGATGAAGCTTTCTTT. Protein product: CASSQGTGQYRDEAFF.

This clonotype was seen many times. J is TRBJ2-3 and V is TRBV12-3 or TRBV12-4, with D possibly called TRBD1 or TRBD2 (5 bases each). Trimming pared 5 bases from V and 4 bases from J, leaving 13 bases between. CDR3 length equals 14 residues. CDR3 protein: CASSAQLGADTQYF. CDR3 nucleotides: TGTGCCAGCAGTGCCCAACTAGGGGCAGATACGCAGTATTTT.

This clonotype was counted at least ten times. This chain uses TRBV10-3 with TRBJ2-3; D unresolved. The CDR3 loop spans 13 amino acids. Germline-derived CDR1 and CDR2 are ENHRY and SYGVKD. V gave up 7 bases and J gave up 4 bases, with 12 bases separating them. CDR3 nucleotide sequence: TGTGCCATCACGGGCGGTCCGGCAGATACGCAGTATTTT. It codes for CAITGGPADTQYF.

There are many counts of this clonotype. The chain combines TRBV7-9 with TRBJ2-2; D ambiguous. V shed 3 bases and J shed 6 bases, with 14 bases lying between them. CDR3 length equals 15 residues. CDR1 and CDR2 (germline): SEHNR, FQNEAQ (reference sequence). The CDR3 DNA sequence: TGTGCCAGCAGCTTGGAAGGAAGTGGCGCCGGGGAGCTGTTTTTT. This sequence encodes CASSLEGSGAGELFF.

Remarks on this clonotype: Germline and junction disagree at one end, which may indicate a read error. The J gene is TRBJ2-3, the V gene TRBV20-1; D possibly matches TRBD1 or TRBD2 (6 bases each). The CDR3 loop spans 16 amino acids. The germline V gene encodes CDR1 DFQATT and CDR2 SNEGSKA (reference sequence). This chain's CDR3 is CSTRGGQKRSTDTQYF. CDR3 in DNA: TGCAGTACTAGAGGGGGGCAAAAGCGGAGCACAGATACGCAGTATTTT.

Ten or more counts support this clonotype. The chain joins TRBV24-1 to TRBJ2-1, with 10 bases that match TRBD2. The CDR3 runs to 17 residues. The trim removed 2 bases at V and 1 base at J, leaving 4 bases unmatched. CDR1 and CDR2 from the germline V gene are KGHDR and SFDVKD. In DNA, the CDR3 is TGTGCCACCAGTGATTCCCTACTAGCGGGGTCCTACAATGAGCAGTTCTTC. As protein: CATSDSLLAGSYNEQFF.

At least ten counts were recorded for this clonotype. The rearrangement joins TRBV4-3 to TRBJ2-2, with D unclear. Germline V gives CDR1 LGHNA, CDR2 YSLEER. V was shortened by 0 bases and J by 2 bases, with 4 bases between the two germline ends. CDR3 length: 14 amino acids. The chain's CDR3 is CASSQDGNTGELFF. CDR3 DNA sequence: TGCGCCAGCAGCCAAGATGGAAACACCGGGGAGCTGTTTTTT.

This chain uses TRBV6-2 or TRBV6-3 with TRBJ2-1, with 9 bases aligning to TRBD2. The CDR3 extends over 16 amino acids. The V segment lost 3 bases and the J segment 7 bases; nucleotides outside the gene matches: 10. Germline lookup yields CDR1 MNHEY and CDR2 SVGEGT. This CDR3 is CASSYRRGRARNEQFF. CDR3 nucleotide sequence: TGTGCCAGCAGTTATCGTCGCGGGAGGGCCCGTAATGAGCAGTTCTTC.

This clonotype appeared many times. The chain combines TRBV4-3 with TRBJ2-7; D might be TRBD1 (8 bases). Trimming pared 4 bases from V and 2 bases from J, leaving 15 bases between. The germline gives CDR1 LGHNA, CDR2 YSLEER. There are 15 residues in the CDR3. The CDR3 nucleotides are TGCGCCAGCAGCCCTCTAACAGGGGGGGCCTACGAGCAGTACTTC. This gives the protein CASSPLTGGAYEQYF.

CDR3 sequence: CASSLALGASNEKLFF. The CDR3 region has the DNA TGTGCCAGCAGCTTAGCTCTGGGGGCGTCCAATGAAAAACTGTTTTTT. V is TRBV7-2 and J is TRBJ1-4; a weak D match, TRBD1 (6 bases). This CDR3 region has 16 residues. Germline V CDR1 and CDR2: SGHTA, FQGNSA. Trimming removed 0 bases at V and 5 bases at J, with 13 bases between.

This clonotype was seen at least ten times. DNA of the CDR3: TGTGCCTGGAGTTCTGGGGAGCCCGAGCAGTACTTC. Residues: CAWSSGEPEQYF. This sequence joins TRBV30 and TRBJ2-7, with D perhaps TRBD2 (5 bases). V gave up 2 bases and J gave up 6 bases, with 11 bases separating them. The CDR3 spans 12 residues. CDR1 and CDR2 (germline): GTSNPN, SVGIG (reference sequence).

Only a few counts were recorded for this clonotype. The chain couples TRBV9 to TRBJ2-7; either TRBD1 or TRBD2 may fit D (5 bases each). CDR3 length: 15 residues. V was trimmed by 3 bases and J by 2 bases, leaving 15 bases between them. The germline V gene has CDR1 SGDLS and CDR2 YYNGEE. CDR3 bases: TGTGCCAGCAGCGCACGGGACCAACCTACCTACGAGCAGTACTTC. Encoded protein: CASSARDQPTYEQYF.

A word on this clonotype: Since a much larger clone is just one base distant, this may be a read error. This chain joins TRBV18 and TRBJ1-3; D ambiguous. V gave up 1 base and J gave up 1 base, with 11 bases separating them. The CDR3 contains 16 residues. Germline V CDR1 and CDR2: KGHSH, LQKENI. The CDR3 DNA reads TGTGCCAGCTCACCACAGGTACAGATTTCTGGAAACACCATATATTTT. Its translation is CASSPQVQISGNTIYF.

This clonotype has ten or more counts. This chain links TRBV19 with TRBJ2-1, with D perhaps TRBD1 or TRBD2 (5 bases each). The germline gives CDR1 LNHDA, CDR2 SQIVND (reference sequence). This CDR3 contains 14 residues. V was clipped by 6 bases and J by 12 bases, with 21 bases between them. The CDR3 DNA reads as TGTGCCAGTAGGTCGACTCTAGGGACGGCTTGGCAGTTCTTC. Its translation: CASRSTLGTAWQFF.

This clonotype was seen at least ten times. The V call is TRBV6-6, the J call TRBJ1-2; D ambiguous. CDR1 and CDR2 from the germline V gene are MNHNY and SVGAGI (reference sequence). The V end was cut by 6 bases, the J end by 5 bases, with 10 bases between. The CDR3 spans 12 residues. CDR3 nucleotides: TGTGCCAGCAGCGCCTCGGCGTATGGCTACACCTTC. This gives the protein CASSASAYGYTF.

This sequence joins TRBV12-3 or TRBV12-4 and TRBJ2-3, with TRBD2 matching over 9 bases. J lost 2 bases, V lost 10 bases, and 19 bases had no gene match. The length of the CDR3 is 18 residues. CDR3 sequence (DNA): TGTGCCATCTGTTTAGCCGCCGCCCGACTAGCGGCCACAGATACGCAGTATTTT. As protein: CAICLAAARLAATDTQYF.

In its sample, this clonotype was seen many times. The V and J genes are TRBV29-1 and TRBJ2-3; TRBD2 might be the D (6 bases). Between the trimmed V and J ends, which lost 5 bases and 0 bases, there was a span of 15 bases. This CDR3 spans 15 amino acids. Germline V gene lookup returns CDR1 SQVTM and CDR2 ANQGSEA. The CDR3 protein is CSVRRSGGSTDTQYF. As DNA, the CDR3 is TGCAGCGTTAGGAGAAGCGGAGGGAGCACAGATACGCAGTATTTT.

Of note for this clonotype: This sequence may be a read error, since a much larger clone differs from it by one base. The chain has TRBV28 and TRBJ1-2; TRBD1 agrees at 7 bases. The CDR3 spans 15 residues. Per the germline V gene, CDR1 is MDHEN and CDR2 is SYDVKM. CDR3 bases: TGTGTCAGCAGTTTCACCGGGACAGCGTACTATGGCTACACCTTC. This encodes CVSSFTGTAYYGYTF.

In this sample, this clonotype turned up a few times. The chain joins TRBV7-4 to TRBJ2-7, with 12 bases identical to TRBD1. The CDR3 totals 16 residues. Germline V gene data show CDR1 as SGHVT and CDR2 as SQSDAQ. Trimming at V came to 5 bases and at J to 2 bases, leaving 7 bases not matched to a gene. DNA of the CDR3: TGTGCCAGCAGCGCCTGCAGGGACAGGGGGCCCTACGAGCAGTACTTC. Translating gives CASSACRDRGPYEQYF.

The sample holds many counts of this clonotype. The chain couples TRBV2 to TRBJ2-1; the D gene is possibly TRBD1 (5 bases). CDR1 is SNHLY, CDR2 FYNNEI, per germline. The CDR3 runs 16 residues. The germline V and J ends were trimmed by 3 bases and 2 bases, with 14 bases remaining between them. The CDR3 DNA reads TGTGCCAGCAGTGAGCAGGGTTTAGGGGCCTACAATGAGCAGTTCTTC. It specifies CASSEQGLGAYNEQFF.

This clonotype was picked up many times. The V and J genes are TRBV7-6 and TRBJ1-1, with a possible D match to TRBD1 (5 bases). Looked up from germline, CDR1 is SGHVS and CDR2 is FNYEAQ. V lost 5 bases and J 6 bases, leaving 13 bases between the germline ends. The CDR3 is made up of 13 amino acids. The CDR3: CASSLTGSAEAFF. CDR3 DNA: TGTGCCAGCAGCCTCACAGGTAGCGCTGAAGCTTTCTTT.

The table lists this clonotype with many counts. This rearrangement joins TRBV7-9 to TRBJ1-2; D possibly corresponds to TRBD1 (6 bases). Trimming pared 4 bases from V and 4 bases from J, leaving 19 bases between. This CDR3 has 16 residues. The V gene's germline CDR1 is SEHNR and CDR2 FQNEAQ (reference sequence). The CDR3 DNA is TGTGCCAGCAGCTCCGGCGGGGGGCTTTTAGGCTATGGCTACACCTTC. Amino acid sequence: CASSSGGGLLGYGYTF.

This clonotype has a handful of counts. The chain recombines TRBV11-2 with TRBJ1-1, with D uncertain. CDR1 is SGHAT, CDR2 FQNNGV, per germline. The V end lost 5 bases, the J end lost 6 bases, and 13 bases lay between the germline ends. The CDR3 covers 13 residues. CDR3 loop: CASSPKWVSEAFF. The DNA for the CDR3 is TGTGCCAGCAGCCCGAAATGGGTCTCTGAAGCTTTCTTT.

Ten or more counts support this clonotype. The gene calls are TRBV28 and TRBJ1-2; TRBD1 is a possible D gene (5 bases). This CDR3 has 14 amino acids. V lost 5 bases, J lost 5 bases, and 15 bases lay in between. CDR1 is MDHEN and CDR2 is SYDVKM in the germline V gene. The CDR3 reads CASSIYRDGYGYTF. The CDR3 nucleotides read TGTGCCAGCAGTATATATAGGGACGGGTATGGCTACACCTTC.

The table lists this clonotype with many counts. The V and J genes are TRBV29-1 and TRBJ2-1; 10 bases align to TRBD1. The V segment lost 6 bases and the J segment 9 bases; nucleotides outside the gene matches: 11. Germline values: CDR1 SQVTM, CDR2 ANQGSEA. The CDR3 runs 14 residues. DNA of the CDR3: TGCAGCGTCGAGACAGGGGGCGAAAGCTTTGAGCAGTTCTTC. Its protein product is CSVETGGESFEQFF.

This chain uses TRBV11-1 with TRBJ2-1, with D possibly being TRBD1 (6 bases). With 5 bases removed from V and 8 bases from J, the gap between germline ends came to 19 bases. This CDR3 contains 15 residues. CDR1 and CDR2 from the germline V gene are SGHAT and FQDESV (reference sequence). CDR3 in DNA: TGTGCCAGCAGCCTCATCCAGGGGAGAGGCGATGAGCAGTTCTTC. It is translated as CASSLIQGRGDEQFF.

This clonotype occurred many times. The chain couples TRBV3-1 to TRBJ1-1, with D hard to call. Germline V gives CDR1 LGHDT, CDR2 YNNKEL (reference sequence). This CDR3 spans 13 amino acids. V gave up 0 bases and J gave up 11 bases, with 13 bases separating them. CDR3 sequence (DNA): TGTGCCAGCAGCCAAGATATTAAGGGTACCGCTTTCTTT. Its translation: CASSQDIKGTAFF.